Listed below are T cell receptor beta chains from one sample, sequenced in a study of T cells in Graves' hyperthyroidism and ophthalmopathy. MiXCR was run by TCRdb on the multiplex PCR reads, yielding one entry per CDR3 protein. The data show about 420,000 distinct CDR3 sequences, with 15% to 18% seen just once and approximately 14% held by the top ten. Sequencing was carried out using blood. The receptors were sampled from a woman aged 18-29 years with Graves' hyperthyroidism. Each CDR3 is given without its conserved first and last residue. Each record gives: V gene, CDR3 protein.

v_gene: TRBV11-1
CDR3aa: ASSLVGFPRDATDTQY

v_gene: TRBV20-1
CDR3aa: SAFEQSNNQPQH

v_gene: TRBV7-6
CDR3aa: ASSPGGEPYGYT

v_gene: TRBV18
CDR3aa: ASSPPEGVSSYNEQF

v_gene: TRBV28
CDR3aa: ASSLGGFGGNQPQH

v_gene: TRBV20-1
CDR3aa: SPWAGGGSYISYNEQF

v_gene: TRBV29-1
CDR3aa: SVEKGRHTEAF

v_gene: TRBV7-8
CDR3aa: ASNLVMNTEAF

v_gene: TRBV5-6
CDR3aa: ASSWGTGYTGELF

v_gene: TRBV6-1
CDR3aa: ASSDTGFGEPQH

v_gene: TRBV20-1
CDR3aa: SSPGQSNEKLF

v_gene: TRBV12-3/TRBV12-4
CDR3aa: ASSLFLHEQF

v_gene: TRBV12-3/TRBV12-4
CDR3aa: ASTHRRIPRQWETQY

v_gene: TRBV6-2/TRBV6-3
CDR3aa: ASSYDPSGYLLAKNIQY

v_gene: TRBV5-5
CDR3aa: ASSTGQGRRAYEQY

v_gene: TRBV6-1
CDR3aa: ASSKGLPGANVLT

v_gene: TRBV18
CDR3aa: ASSPGPGLDTEAF

v_gene: TRBV18
CDR3aa: ASSLPAAGADTQY

v_gene: TRBV4-3
CDR3aa: ASSLQEDRPTEAF

v_gene: TRBV28
CDR3aa: ASSWTSSLTGELF

v_gene: TRBV7-9
CDR3aa: ASSSDLPRSSPLH

v_gene: TRBV7-9
CDR3aa: ASSFYRGGGTEAF

v_gene: TRBV9
CDR3aa: ASSITGSVSNTEAF

v_gene: TRBV20-1
CDR3aa: SADQSYSYEQY

v_gene: TRBV7-2
CDR3aa: ASSYRTGGLADTQY

v_gene: TRBV6-2/TRBV6-3
CDR3aa: ASSYSTRGGSYNEQF

v_gene: TRBV11-2
CDR3aa: ASSLGGWVSSQY

v_gene: TRBV12-3/TRBV12-4
CDR3aa: ASSLSIGGEYGYT

v_gene: TRBV20-1
CDR3aa: SARSSGISYEQY

v_gene: TRBV12-3/TRBV12-4
CDR3aa: ASSLVVGGPSREQY

v_gene: TRBV2
CDR3aa: ASSEYSSGANVLT

v_gene: TRBV29-1
CDR3aa: SVVEGSVGNEQF

v_gene: TRBV7-2
CDR3aa: ASSLVVRNSPLH

v_gene: TRBV3-1
CDR3aa: ASSQGGTSVDTQY

v_gene: TRBV6-2/TRBV6-3
CDR3aa: ASSFTTTSGINTGELF

v_gene: TRBV6-2/TRBV6-3
CDR3aa: ASSNGVSKNIQY

v_gene: TRBV5-4
CDR3aa: ASSSLVSETQY